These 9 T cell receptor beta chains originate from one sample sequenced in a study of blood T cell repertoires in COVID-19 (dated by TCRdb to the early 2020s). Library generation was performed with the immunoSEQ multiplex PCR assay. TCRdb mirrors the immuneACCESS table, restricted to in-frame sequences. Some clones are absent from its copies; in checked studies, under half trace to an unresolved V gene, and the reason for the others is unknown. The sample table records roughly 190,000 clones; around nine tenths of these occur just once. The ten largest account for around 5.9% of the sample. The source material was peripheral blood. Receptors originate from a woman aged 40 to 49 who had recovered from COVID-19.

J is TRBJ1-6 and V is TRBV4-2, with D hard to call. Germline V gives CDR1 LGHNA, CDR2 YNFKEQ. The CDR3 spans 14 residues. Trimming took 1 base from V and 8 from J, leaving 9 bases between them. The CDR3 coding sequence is TGTGCCAGCAGCCAAGCTCCGAGGGATTCACCCCTCCACTTT. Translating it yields CASSQAPRDSPLHF.

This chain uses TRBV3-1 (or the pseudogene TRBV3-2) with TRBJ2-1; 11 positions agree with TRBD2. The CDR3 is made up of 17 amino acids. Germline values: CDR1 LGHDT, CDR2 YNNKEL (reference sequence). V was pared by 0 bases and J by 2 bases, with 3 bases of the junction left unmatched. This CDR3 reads CASSQDLAGGPYNEQFF. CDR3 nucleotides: TGTGCCAGCAGCCAAGATCTAGCGGGAGGCCCCTACAATGAGCAGTTCTTC.

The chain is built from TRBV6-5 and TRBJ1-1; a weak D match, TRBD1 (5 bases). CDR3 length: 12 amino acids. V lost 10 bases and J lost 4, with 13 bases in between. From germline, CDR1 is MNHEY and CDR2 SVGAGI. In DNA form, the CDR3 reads TGTGCCACCCTAGGGGTGAGCACTGAAGCTTTCTTT. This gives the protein CATLGVSTEAFF.

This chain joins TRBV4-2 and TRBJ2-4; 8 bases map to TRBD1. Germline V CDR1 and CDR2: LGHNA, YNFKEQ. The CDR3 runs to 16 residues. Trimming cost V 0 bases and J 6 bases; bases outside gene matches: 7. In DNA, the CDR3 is TGTGCCAGCAGCCAAGAGGCTCCCAGGGGGCTAAACATTCAGTACTTC. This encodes CASSQEAPRGLNIQYF.

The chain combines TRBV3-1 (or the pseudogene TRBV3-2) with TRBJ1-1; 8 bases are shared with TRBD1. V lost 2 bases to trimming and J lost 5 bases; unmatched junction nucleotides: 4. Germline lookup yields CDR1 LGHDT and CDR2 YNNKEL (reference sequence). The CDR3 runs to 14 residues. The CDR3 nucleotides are TGTGCCAGCAGCCAATCCACAGGGGGAACTGAAGCTTTCTTT. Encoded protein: CASSQSTGGTEAFF.

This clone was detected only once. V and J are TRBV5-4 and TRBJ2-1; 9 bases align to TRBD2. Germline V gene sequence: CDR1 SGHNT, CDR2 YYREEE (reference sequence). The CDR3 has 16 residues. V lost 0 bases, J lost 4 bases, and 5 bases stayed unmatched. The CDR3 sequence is CASSLVRTSAYNEQFF. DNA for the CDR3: TGTGCCAGCAGCTTGGTCCGGACTAGCGCGTACAATGAGCAGTTCTTC.

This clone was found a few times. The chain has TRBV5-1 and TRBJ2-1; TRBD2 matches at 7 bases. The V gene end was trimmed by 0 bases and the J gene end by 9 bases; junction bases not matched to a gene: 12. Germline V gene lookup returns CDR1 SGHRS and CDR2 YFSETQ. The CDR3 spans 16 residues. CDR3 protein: CASSLGRTRKDGEQFF. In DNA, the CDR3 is TGCGCCAGCAGCTTGGGTCGGACTAGAAAGGATGGTGAGCAGTTCTTC.

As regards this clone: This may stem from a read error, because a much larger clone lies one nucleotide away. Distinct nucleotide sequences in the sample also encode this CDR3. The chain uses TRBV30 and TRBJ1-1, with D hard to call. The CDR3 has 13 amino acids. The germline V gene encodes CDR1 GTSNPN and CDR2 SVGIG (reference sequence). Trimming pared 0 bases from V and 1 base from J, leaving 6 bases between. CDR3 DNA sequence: TGTGCCTGGAGTGTACGGGGGAACACTGAAGCTTTCTTT. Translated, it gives CAWSVRGNTEAFF.

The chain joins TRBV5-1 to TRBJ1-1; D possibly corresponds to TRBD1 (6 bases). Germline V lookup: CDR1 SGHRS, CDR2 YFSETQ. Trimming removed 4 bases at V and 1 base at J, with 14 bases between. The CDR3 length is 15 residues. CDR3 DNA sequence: TGCGCCAGCAGCACGGGCGGGGGCGAGAACACTGAAGCTTTCTTT. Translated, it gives CASSTGGGENTEAFF.